This T cell receptor beta chain was sequenced in a study of vaccination effects on CD4 cells after COVID-19. With roughly 9 days of culture completed, CD4+ T cells were isolated. Generated by immunoSEQ multiplex PCR, the TCRdb table keeps only in-frame clones and is missing some. The sample holds tens of thousands of clones, approximately 70% seen once. Concerning this clone: Its antigen is as yet unknown.

This CDR3 contains 14 residues. Per the germline V gene, CDR1 is GTSNPN and CDR2 is SVGIG (reference sequence). V lost 7 bases, J lost 6 bases, and 20 bases lay in between. The V gene is TRBV30, the J gene TRBJ2-3, with D perhaps TRBD1 (8 bases). The input for sequencing was CD4+ T cells from PBMCs cultured without peptide, taken before COVID-19 vaccination. This clonotype originated in a human donor who had a prior SARS-CoV-2 infection. CDR3 region: CASDPTGGADTQYF. CDR3 coding DNA: TGTGCCTCAGACCCCACAGGGGGGGCGGATACGCAGTATTTT.